This section outlines one T cell receptor (beta chain) sequence together with its context. Its antigen is currently unknown. These data come from a study of tumor-infiltrating lymphocytes in localized non-small cell lung cancer. In the study overall: Patients included smokers and never-smokers with various histologies, some sampled after neoadjuvant chemotherapy.

The assay was immunoSEQ multiplex PCR, and TCRdb's table has in-frame clones only and misses some. The profile shows about 12,000 clones, over 75% of them singletons. V was trimmed by 2 bases and J by 8 bases, leaving 15 bases between them. CDR1 and CDR2 from the germline V gene are MDHEN and SYDVKM. The CDR3 totals 14 residues. Findings of the study overall: No T-cell fraction difference was seen between IM1 and IM2 tumors.

This TCR was sampled from a human donor with non-small cell lung cancer. Sequences were obtained from lung tumor tissue. The chain is built from TRBV28 and TRBJ1-2, with no clear D. The CDR3 nucleotides read TGTGCCAGCAGTTTAGCGACGGGCGTAGGCGGCTACACCTTC. This codes for CASSLATGVGGYTF.